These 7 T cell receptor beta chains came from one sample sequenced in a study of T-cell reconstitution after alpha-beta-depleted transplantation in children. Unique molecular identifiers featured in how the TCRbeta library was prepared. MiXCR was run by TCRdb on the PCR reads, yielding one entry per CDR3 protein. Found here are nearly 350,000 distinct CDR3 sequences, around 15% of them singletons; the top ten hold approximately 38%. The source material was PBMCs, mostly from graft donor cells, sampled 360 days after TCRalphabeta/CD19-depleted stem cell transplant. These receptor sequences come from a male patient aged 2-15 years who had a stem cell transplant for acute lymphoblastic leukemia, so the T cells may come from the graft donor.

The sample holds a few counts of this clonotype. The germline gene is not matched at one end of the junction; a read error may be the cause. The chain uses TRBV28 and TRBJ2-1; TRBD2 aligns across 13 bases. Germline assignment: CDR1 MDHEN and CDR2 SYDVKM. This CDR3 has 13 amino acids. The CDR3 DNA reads TGTGCCAGCAGTTTATCCCGGACTAGCGGGAGTTTTTTC. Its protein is CASSLSRTSGSFF.

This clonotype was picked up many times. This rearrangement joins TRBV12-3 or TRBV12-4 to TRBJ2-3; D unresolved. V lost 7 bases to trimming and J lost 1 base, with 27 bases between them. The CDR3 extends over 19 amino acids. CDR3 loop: CASTSLGELSTVGTDTQYF. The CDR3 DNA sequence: TGTGCCAGCACCTCCCTCGGAGAACTGTCAACGGTTGGCACAGATACGCAGTATTTT.

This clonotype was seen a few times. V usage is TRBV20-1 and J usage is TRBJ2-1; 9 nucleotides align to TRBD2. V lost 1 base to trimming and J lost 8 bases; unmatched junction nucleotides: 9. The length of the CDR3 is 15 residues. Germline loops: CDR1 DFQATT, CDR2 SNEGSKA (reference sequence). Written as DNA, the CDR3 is TGCAGTGCTAGAGGGGGCGGGAGGGCCTGGGATGAGCAGTTCTTC. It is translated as CSARGGGRAWDEQFF.

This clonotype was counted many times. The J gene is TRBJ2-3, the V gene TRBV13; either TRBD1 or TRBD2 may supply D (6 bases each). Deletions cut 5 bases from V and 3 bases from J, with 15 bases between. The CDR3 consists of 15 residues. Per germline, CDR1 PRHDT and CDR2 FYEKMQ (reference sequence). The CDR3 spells CASSPMGGRTDTQYF. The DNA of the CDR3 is TGTGCCAGCAGCCCGATGGGGGGCCGGACAGATACGCAGTATTTT. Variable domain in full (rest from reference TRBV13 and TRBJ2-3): AAGVIQSPRHLIKEKRETATLKCYPIPRHDTVYWYQQGPGQDPQFLISFYEKMQSDKGSIPDRFSAQQFSDYHSELNMSSLELGDSALYFCASSPMGGRTDTQYFGPGTRLTVL.

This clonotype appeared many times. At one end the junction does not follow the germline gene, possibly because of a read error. The CDR3 sequence: CASSRDLGQAALHF. In nucleotides, the CDR3 is TGTGCCAGCAGCCGAGACCTAGGACAGGCGGCCCTCCACTTC. The chain uses TRBV3-1 and TRBJ2-4; the match to TRBD1 covers 7 bases. The CDR3 length is 14 residues. Per the germline V gene, CDR1 is LGHDT and CDR2 is YNNKEL (reference sequence).

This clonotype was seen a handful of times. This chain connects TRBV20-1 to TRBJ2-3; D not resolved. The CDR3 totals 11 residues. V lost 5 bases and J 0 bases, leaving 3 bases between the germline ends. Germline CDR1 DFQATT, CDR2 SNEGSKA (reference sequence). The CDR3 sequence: CSAASTDTQYF. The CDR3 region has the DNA TGCAGTGCTGCTAGCACAGATACGCAGTATTTT.

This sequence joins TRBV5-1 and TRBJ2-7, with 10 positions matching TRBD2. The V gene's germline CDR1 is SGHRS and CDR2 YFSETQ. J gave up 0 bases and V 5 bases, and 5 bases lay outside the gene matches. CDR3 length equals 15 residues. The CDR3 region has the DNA TGCGCCAGCAGTAGAGCTAGCGGGAGCTCCTACGAGCAGTACTTC. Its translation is CASSRASGSSYEQYF.